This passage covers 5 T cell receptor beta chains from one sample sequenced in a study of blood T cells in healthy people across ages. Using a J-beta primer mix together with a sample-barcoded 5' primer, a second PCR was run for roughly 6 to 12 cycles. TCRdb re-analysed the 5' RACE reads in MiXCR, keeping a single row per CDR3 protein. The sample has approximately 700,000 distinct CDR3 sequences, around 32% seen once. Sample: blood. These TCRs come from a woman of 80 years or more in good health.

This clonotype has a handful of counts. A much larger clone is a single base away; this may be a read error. The CDR3 loop reads CSARDLRTGVCYEQYF. The DNA for the CDR3 is TGCAGTGCTAGAGATCTTAGGACAGGGGTCTGCTACGAGCAGTACTTC. The chain has TRBV20-1 and TRBJ2-7; 9 bases match TRBD1. The CDR3 consists of 16 residues. Germline-derived CDR1 and CDR2 are DFQATT and SNEGSKA (reference sequence). V lost 0 bases and J lost 3; bases outside the gene matches: 9.

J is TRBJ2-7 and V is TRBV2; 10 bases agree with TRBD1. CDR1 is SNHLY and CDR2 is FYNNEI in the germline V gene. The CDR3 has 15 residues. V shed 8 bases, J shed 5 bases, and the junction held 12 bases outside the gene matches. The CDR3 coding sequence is TGTGCCAGCGGGGAAACCGGGACAGGGGTCCACGAGCAGTACTTC. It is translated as CASGETGTGVHEQYF.

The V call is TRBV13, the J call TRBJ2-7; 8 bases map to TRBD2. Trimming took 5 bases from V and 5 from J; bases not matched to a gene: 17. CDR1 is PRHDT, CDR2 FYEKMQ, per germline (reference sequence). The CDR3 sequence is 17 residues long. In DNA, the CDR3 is TGTGCCAGCAGCAGCATTGAAGCGGGAGAATCGCTCCACGAGCAGTACTTC. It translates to CASSSIEAGESLHEQYF.

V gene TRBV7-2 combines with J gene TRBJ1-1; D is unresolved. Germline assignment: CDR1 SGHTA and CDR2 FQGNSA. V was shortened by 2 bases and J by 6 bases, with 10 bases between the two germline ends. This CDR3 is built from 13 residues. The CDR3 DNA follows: TGTGCCAGCAGCTTAAACAAGGGCTCTGAAGCTTTCTTT. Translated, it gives CASSLNKGSEAFF.

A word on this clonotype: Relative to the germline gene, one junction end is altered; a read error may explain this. The CDR3 loop reads CASSYQRGEVVF. The CDR3 DNA is TGTGCCAGCAGTTACCAGCGGGGGGAAGTAGTCTTC. The chain is built from TRBV6-2 or TRBV6-3 and TRBJ2-1; 9 bases align to TRBD2. This CDR3 comprises 12 residues. The germline V gene has CDR1 MNHEY and CDR2 SVGEGT.